A selection of T cell receptor beta chains follows, all from one sample in a study of spatial heterogeneity in lung cancer. TCRdb independently ran MiXCR on the 5' RACE reads; one entry per CDR3 protein. The sample consists of over 95,000 distinct CDR3 sequences, 9.5% to 14% of them appearing once. This specimen consisted of PBMCs, obtained at follow-up. The origin of the receptors is a female donor with early-stage non-small cell lung cancer. The conserved cysteine and the conserved F or W are not part of the CDR3 here. A D gene is named only where the DNA matches it firmly.

CDR3 protein: ASSIGDRNNQPQH; V gene: TRBV19; CDR3 length: 13; D gene: TRBD1
CDR3 protein: ASSLSRGHSPLH; V gene: TRBV7-8; CDR3 length: 12; D gene: NA
CDR3 protein: ASSLVSTGGVF; V gene: TRBV5-6; CDR3 length: 11; D gene: TRBD1
CDR3 protein: ASSGPNTGELF; V gene: TRBV6-2/TRBV6-3; CDR3 length: 11; D gene: NA
CDR3 protein: ASSIFQGNQPQH; V gene: TRBV19; CDR3 length: 12; D gene: NA
CDR3 protein: ASRGDRVPNTEAF; V gene: TRBV5-1; CDR3 length: 13; D gene: TRBD1
CDR3 protein: SASVRAGLVHEQF; V gene: TRBV20-1; CDR3 length: 13; D gene: TRBD2
CDR3 protein: SAREPSFSGNTIY; V gene: TRBV20-1; CDR3 length: 13; D gene: NA
CDR3 protein: AISDPGRNSYEQY; V gene: TRBV10-3; CDR3 length: 13; D gene: NA
CDR3 protein: ATSDLERTQY; V gene: TRBV24-1; CDR3 length: 10; D gene: NA
CDR3 protein: ASSFSSGANVLT; V gene: TRBV11-2; CDR3 length: 12; D gene: NA
CDR3 protein: ATSRGLTSGRAPPHTQY; V gene: TRBV15; CDR3 length: 17; D gene: TRBD2
CDR3 protein: ASSKEGLSYNEQF; V gene: TRBV6-5; CDR3 length: 13; D gene: NA
CDR3 protein: AWRQHPNTEAF; V gene: TRBV30; CDR3 length: 11; D gene: NA
CDR3 protein: ASRGQNIQY; V gene: TRBV28; CDR3 length: 9; D gene: NA
CDR3 protein: ASNLGWGGNQPQH; V gene: TRBV19; CDR3 length: 13; D gene: NA
CDR3 protein: ASSLVVGDVNEQF; V gene: TRBV11-3; CDR3 length: 13; D gene: NA